This is a list of T cell receptor beta chains from one sample in a study of T cell repertoires in cytomegalovirus infection. TCRdb ran MiXCR on the reads and lists one entry per CDR3 protein. This table holds around 550,000 distinct CDR3 sequences, 26% found once. Specimen: PBMCs. These receptors originate from a human donor in good health (CMV status not recorded). Some clones in this sample may be carry-over from other donors' samples. The CDR3 runs from the conserved cysteine through the conserved F or W. A D gene is named only where the DNA matches it firmly. Only part of the rows carry a size: once, few, many, or a class if the clone is expanded.

d_call | j_call | v_call | clone_size | cdr3_aa | cdr3_nt
TRBD2 | TRBJ2-3 | TRBV7-8 | NA | CASSSEREWDTQYF | TGTGCCAGCAGCTCCGAGCGGGAGTGGGATACGCAGTATTTT
TRBD1 | TRBJ2-1 | TRBV27 | few | CASSPLNRGEQFF | TGTGCCAGCAGCCCTCTTAACAGGGGTGAGCAGTTCTTC
NA | TRBJ2-5 | TRBV7-2 | many | CASSLELGTRATQYF | TGTGCCAGCAGCTTAGAGTTAGGTACCCGTGCCACCCAGTACTTC
TRBD2 | TRBJ2-7 | TRBV10-3 | NA | CAISTGLAGGSRVQQYF | TGTGCCATCAGTACCGGACTAGCGGGAGGTTCTAGGGTACAGCAGTACTTC
NA | TRBJ2-3 | TRBV19 | NA | CASRRAVLSTDTQYF | TGTGCCAGTAGGAGGGCGGTCCTAAGCACAGATACGCAGTATTTT
TRBD1 | TRBJ2-2 | TRBV7-2 | NA | CASRDYRGNTGELFF | TGTGCCAGCAGGGATTACAGGGGAAACACCGGGGAGCTGTTTTTT
TRBD2 | TRBJ2-3 | TRBV6-2/TRBV6-3 | NA | CASSFPIGLAGVTDTQYF | TGTGCCAGCAGTTTCCCCATCGGACTAGCGGGAGTGACAGATACGCAGTATTTT
NA | TRBJ2-1 | TRBV3-1 | NA | CASSQWGRGNEQFF | TGTGCCAGCAGCCAATGGGGACGGGGCAATGAGCAGTTCTTC
TRBD2 | TRBJ2-7 | TRBV7-2 | NA | CASSQLAGGPLEQYF | TGTGCCAGCAGCCAACTAGCGGGAGGGCCTCTAGAGCAGTACTTC
NA | TRBJ1-1 | TRBV7-2 | many | CASSLVGSMNTEAFF | TGTGCCAGCAGCTTAGTTGGCTCCATGAACACTGAAGCTTTCTTT
NA | TRBJ2-5 | TRBV12-3/TRBV12-4 | few | CASSLPVRGTQYF | TGTGCCAGCAGTTTACCTGTTAGGGGTACCCAGTACTTC
TRBD1 | TRBJ1-6 | TRBV4-3 | NA | CASSQDRGYSPLHF | TGCGCCAGCAGCCAAGACAGGGGGTATTCACCCCTCCACTTT
NA | TRBJ1-1 | TRBV10-3 | NA | CAISGGQLNTEAFF | TGTGCCATCAGTGGCGGACAGCTGAACACTGAAGCTTTCTTT
NA | TRBJ2-3 | TRBV12-3/TRBV12-4 | NA | CASSLGQSDTQYF | TGTGCCAGCAGTTTAGGGCAGTCAGATACGCAGTATTTT
NA | TRBJ2-1 | TRBV28 | many | CASSFRDEQFF | TGTGCCAGCAGCTTCCGGGATGAGCAGTTCTTC
TRBD2 | TRBJ2-3 | TRBV20-1 | NA | CSATSLAGGTDTQYF | TGCAGTGCCACATCACTAGCGGGAGGCACAGATACGCAGTATTTT
NA | TRBJ1-5 | TRBV12-3/TRBV12-4 | NA | CASSFDENQPQHF | TGTGCCAGCAGTTTCGACGAAAATCAGCCCCAGCATTTT
TRBD1 | TRBJ1-5 | TRBV6-2/TRBV6-3 | NA | CASSYSGTVNQPQHF | TGTGCCAGCAGTTACTCCGGGACAGTAAATCAGCCCCAGCATTTT
TRBD2 | TRBJ2-1 | TRBV20-1 | few | CSVPRGGPYNEQFF | TGCAGTGTGCCTCGGGGGGGCCCCTACAATGAGCAGTTCTTC
NA | TRBJ1-2 | TRBV20-1 | NA | CSARQIGQRGGYGYTF | TGCAGTGCTAGACAAATAGGACAGCGCGGAGGCTATGGCTACACCTTC
NA | TRBJ2-2 | TRBV15 | few | CATSRERVTVDTGELFF | TGTGCCACCAGCAGAGAGAGAGTAACTGTCGACACCGGGGAGCTGTTTTTT
TRBD1 | TRBJ2-5 | TRBV5-1 | NA | CASNKGTGGPSQETQYF | TGCGCCAGCAACAAAGGGACAGGGGGTCCATCACAAGAGACCCAGTACTTC
NA | TRBJ2-7 | TRBV11-2 | NA | CASSLDLDRTGEQYF | TGTGCCAGCAGCTTAGATTTGGACCGGACGGGGGAGCAGTACTTC
NA | TRBJ1-2 | TRBV2 | NA | CASSELQGNYGYTF | TGTGCCAGCAGTGAACTGCAGGGAAACTATGGCTACACCTTC
NA | TRBJ1-3 | TRBV5-6 | NA | CASSTPQGAGNTIYF | TGTGCCAGCAGCACTCCCCAGGGTGCTGGAAACACCATATATTTT
NA | TRBJ1-1 | TRBV2 | many | CASRGGAATENTEAFF | TGTGCCAGCAGGGGAGGAGCGGCAACAGAGAACACTGAAGCTTTCTTT
TRBD2 | TRBJ2-1 | TRBV7-2 | many | CASSYERESEQFF | TGTGCCAGCAGCTACGAGCGGGAGTCTGAGCAGTTCTTC
NA | TRBJ1-2 | TRBV20-1 | NA | CSAPTGEAPYGYTF | TGCAGTGCCCCAACAGGAGAAGCTCCCTATGGCTACACCTTC
NA | TRBJ2-6 | TRBV5-6 | NA | CASSFRGLISNPTGANVLTF | TGTGCCAGCAGCTTCCGGGGGCTAATATCTAACCCCACTGGGGCCAACGTCCTGACTTTC
TRBD1 | TRBJ1-4 | TRBV7-9 | few | CASSSRQGRIDEKLFF | TGTGCCAGCAGCTCAAGACAGGGGAGGATTGATGAAAAACTGTTTTTT
NA | TRBJ2-1 | TRBV12-3/TRBV12-4 | NA | CASSPLKTSNEQFF | TGTGCCAGCAGTCCGCTAAAAACTAGCAATGAGCAGTTCTTC
NA | TRBJ2-7 | TRBV10-3 | few | CAISDPGTADYEQYF | TGTGCCATCAGTGACCCCGGGACCGCCGACTACGAGCAGTACTTC
NA | TRBJ2-7 | TRBV6-2/TRBV6-3 | NA | CASSYSAGYEQYF | TGTGCCAGCAGTTACTCGGCGGGCTACGAGCAGTACTTC
NA | TRBJ1-2 | TRBV15 | NA | CATSTGGYGYTF | TGTGCCACCAGCACGGGGGGCTATGGCTACACCTTC
NA | TRBJ2-6 | TRBV6-2/TRBV6-3 | NA | CASSWDISSGANVLTF | TGTGCCAGCAGTTGGGACATAAGCTCTGGGGCCAACGTCCTGACTTTC
TRBD1 | TRBJ1-4 | TRBV5-4 | NA | CASSFYGTGREKLFF | TGTGCCAGCAGCTTCTACGGGACAGGGCGTGAAAAACTGTTTTTT
TRBD1 | TRBJ1-2 | TRBV7-9 | few | CASSGERGQGASGYTF | TGTGCCAGCAGCGGAGAGAGGGGACAGGGGGCTAGCGGCTACACCTTC
NA | TRBJ1-1 | TRBV7-3 | NA | CASSPFAVSANTEAFF | TGTGCCAGCAGCCCATTCGCTGTTTCGGCGAACACTGAAGCTTTCTTT
TRBD2 | TRBJ2-1 | TRBV12-5 | NA | CASGFKAGTRGYNEQFF | TGTGCTAGTGGTTTCAAAGCCGGGACTAGAGGCTACAATGAGCAGTTCTTC